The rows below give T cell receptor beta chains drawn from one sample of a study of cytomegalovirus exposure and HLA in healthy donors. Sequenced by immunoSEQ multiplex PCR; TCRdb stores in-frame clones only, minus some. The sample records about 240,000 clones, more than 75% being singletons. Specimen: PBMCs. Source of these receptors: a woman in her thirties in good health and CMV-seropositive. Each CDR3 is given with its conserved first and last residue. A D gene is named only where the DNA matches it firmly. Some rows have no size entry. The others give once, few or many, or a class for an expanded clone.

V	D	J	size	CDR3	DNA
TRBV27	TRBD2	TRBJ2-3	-	CASSLGASGSLDTQYF	TGTGCCAGCAGTTTAGGGGCTAGCGGGAGTCTGGATACGCAGTATTTT
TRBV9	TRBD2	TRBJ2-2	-	CASSVASGRATGELFF	TGTGCCAGCAGCGTAGCTAGCGGGAGGGCCACCGGGGAGCTGTTTTTT
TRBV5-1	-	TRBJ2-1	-	CASSLRGYEQFF	TGCGCCAGCAGCTTGCGGGGATACGAGCAGTTCTTC
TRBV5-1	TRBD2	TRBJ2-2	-	CASSLSSGRATGELFF	TGCGCCAGCAGCTTGTCTAGCGGGAGGGCAACCGGGGAGCTGTTTTTT
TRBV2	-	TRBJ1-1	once	CASSRGYAEAFF	TGTGCCAGCAGCCGGGGGTACGCTGAAGCTTTCTTT
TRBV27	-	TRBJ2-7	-	CASSYRRTYEQYF	TGTGCCAGCAGTTACAGGCGTACCTACGAGCAGTACTTC
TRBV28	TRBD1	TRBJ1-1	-	CASSLPGTGDGTEAFF	TGTGCCAGCAGTTTACCCGGGACAGGGGACGGCACTGAAGCTTTCTTT
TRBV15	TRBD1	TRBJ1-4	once	CATSRVTGGGAANEKLFF	TGTGCCACCAGCAGAGTAACAGGGGGAGGTGCAGCTAATGAAAAACTGTTTTTT
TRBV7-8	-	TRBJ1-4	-	CASSGGFGNMGNEKLFF	TGTGCCAGCAGCGGGGGGTTTGGGAATATGGGGAATGAAAAACTGTTTTTT
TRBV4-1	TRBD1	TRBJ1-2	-	CASSLIGGRGRGYGYTF	TGCGCCAGCAGCCTGATTGGGGGTAGGGGGCGTGGGTACGGCTACACCTTC
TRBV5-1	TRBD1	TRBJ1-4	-	CASRMTGGGEKLFF	TGCGCCAGCAGAATGACAGGGGGCGGGGAAAAACTGTTTTTT
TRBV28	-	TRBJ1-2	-	CASEQGGYTF	TGTGCCAGTGAACAGGGTGGCTACACCTTC
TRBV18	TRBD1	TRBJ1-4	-	CASSPQGATNEKLFF	TGTGCCAGCTCACCACAGGGGGCGACTAATGAAAAACTGTTTTTT
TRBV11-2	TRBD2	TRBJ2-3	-	CASSLGDPGLAGGDDTQYF	TGTGCCAGCAGCTTAGGGGATCCGGGACTAGCGGGAGGGGACGATACGCAGTATTTT
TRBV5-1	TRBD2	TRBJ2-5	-	CASSLYGTSGFPMETQYF	TGCGCCAGCAGCTTGTACGGGACTAGCGGATTCCCGATGGAGACCCAGTACTTC
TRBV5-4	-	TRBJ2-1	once	CASSRRLGGDEQFF	TGTGCCAGCAGCCGAAGACTGGGAGGCGATGAGCAGTTCTTC
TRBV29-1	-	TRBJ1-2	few	CALQVFNGYTF	TGCGCCCTTCAGGTGTTTAATGGCTACACCTTC
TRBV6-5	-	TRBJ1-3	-	CASRSARGNTIYF	TGTGCCAGCAGATCCGCCCGGGGAAACACCATATATTTT
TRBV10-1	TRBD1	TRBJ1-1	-	CASSESRTGPTEAFF	TGCGCCAGCAGTGAGTCGAGGACAGGGCCCACTGAAGCTTTCTTT
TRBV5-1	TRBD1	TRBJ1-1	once	CASSFGAYRDRQNTEAFF	TGCGCCAGCAGCTTTGGGGCATACCGGGACAGACAGAACACTGAAGCTTTCTTT
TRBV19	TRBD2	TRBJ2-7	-	CASSTIPTSGNSYEQYF	TGTGCCAGTAGTACGATCCCGACTAGCGGGAACTCCTACGAGCAGTACTTC
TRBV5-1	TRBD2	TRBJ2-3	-	CASSLRGREDTDTQYF	TGCGCCAGCAGCTTGCGGGGCCGGGAGGACACAGATACGCAGTATTTT
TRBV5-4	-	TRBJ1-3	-	CASSLDTTGNTIYF	TGTGCCAGCAGCTTGGACACGACAGGAAACACCATATATTTT
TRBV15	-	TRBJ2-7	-	CATSRETLDTYEQYF	TGTGCCACCAGCAGAGAAACGTTGGACACCTACGAGCAGTACTTC
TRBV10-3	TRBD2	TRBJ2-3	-	CAITEAGELSTDTQYF	TGTGCCATCACTGAGGCGGGAGAACTTAGCACAGATACGCAGTATTTT
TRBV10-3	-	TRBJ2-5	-	CAISESGGNQETQYF	TGTGCCATCAGTGAGTCCGGAGGCAACCAAGAGACCCAGTACTTC
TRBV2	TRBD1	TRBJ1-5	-	CASQGVYSNQPQHF	TGTGCCTCACAGGGGGTTTATAGCAATCAGCCCCAGCATTTT
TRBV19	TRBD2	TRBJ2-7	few	CASSIIGGRDSYEQYF	TGTGCCAGTAGTATCATTGGCGGGAGAGACTCCTACGAGCAGTACTTC
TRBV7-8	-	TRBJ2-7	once	CASSLEVRDPKFYEQYF	TGTGCCAGCAGCTTAGAGGTGCGGGACCCTAAGTTCTACGAGCAGTACTTC
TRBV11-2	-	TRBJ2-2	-	CASSLEYGVEGFAGELFF	TGTGCCAGCAGCTTAGAATATGGAGTGGAGGGATTTGCCGGGGAGCTGTTTTTT
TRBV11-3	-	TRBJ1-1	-	CASEERAGDTEAFF	TGTGCCAGCGAAGAAAGGGCGGGGGACACTGAAGCTTTCTTT
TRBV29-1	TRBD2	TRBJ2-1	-	CSGGTNKYNEQFF	TGCAGCGGAGGGACTAACAAGTACAATGAGCAGTTCTTC
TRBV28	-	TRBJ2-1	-	CASGVVSAYNEQFF	TGTGCCAGCGGGGTTGTTAGCGCATACAATGAGCAGTTCTTC
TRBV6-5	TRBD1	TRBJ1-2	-	CASSYSSGGYGYTF	TGTGCCAGCAGTTACTCGTCAGGGGGCTATGGCTACACCTTC
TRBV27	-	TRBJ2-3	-	CASSPRESDTQYF	TGTGCCAGCAGTCCCAGGGAATCAGATACGCAGTATTTT
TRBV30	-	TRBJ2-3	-	CAWTTSWAAYSTDTQYF	TGTGCCTGGACTACGTCTTGGGCTGCGTACAGCACAGATACGCAGTATTTT
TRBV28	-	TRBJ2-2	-	CASRRQGGAGELFF	TGTGCCAGCAGGAGACAGGGAGGTGCCGGGGAGCTGTTTTTT
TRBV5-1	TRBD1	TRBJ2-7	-	CASSRQGYEQYF	TGCGCCAGCAGCCGACAGGGGTACGAGCAGTACTTC
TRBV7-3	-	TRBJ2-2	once	CASRPEAGELFF	TGTGCCAGCAGACCGGAGGCCGGGGAGCTGTTTTTT